This TCR beta chain was identified during a study of response to subunit inactivated influenza vaccine. TCRdb independently ran MiXCR on the RT-PCR reads; one entry per CDR3 protein. Among a few hundred thousand distinct CDR3 sequences listed, approximately 14% were seen once. General study points: It was suggested by the authors that few new T cells are recruited by each seasonal influenza vaccination.

Germline V CDR1 and CDR2: LNHNV, YYDKDF (reference sequence). Trimming shortened V by 1 base and J by 4 bases, and 11 bases separated the two germline ends. This CDR3 comprises 15 residues. This clonotype showed up just a few times. Its antigen is currently unknown. This chain uses TRBV15 with TRBJ2-1; the D gene could be TRBD1 or TRBD2 (5 bases each). The sequences come from PBMCs from blood, collected 11 to 12 days after vaccination. The sequence was obtained from a man aged 45-60 years who received an inactivated influenza vaccine. CDR3 amino acids: CATSRGDGPYNEQFF. The CDR3 region has the DNA TGTGCCACCAGCAGAGGGGACGGGCCGTACAATGAGCAGTTCTTC.